Included here is one TCR beta chain sequence, with context. The antigen remains unidentified. Clones were sequenced by immunoSEQ multiplex PCR, and TCRdb holds only the in-frame ones, with some missing. The sample comprises roughly 150,000 clones, 92% of which are singletons, and around 3.5% rests with the top ten. The record originates from a study of T cell responses to AZD1222 COVID-19 vaccine. Overall study findings and caveats: Recipients of two AZD1222 doses showed rising Spike-specific TCR breadth and depth.

Germline assignment: CDR1 SGHRS and CDR2 YFSETQ. The CDR3 totals 13 residues. V dropped 0 bases and J dropped 8; count of bases not matched to a gene: 2. Source: peripheral blood, taken 28 days after the second AZD1222 dose. The genes are TRBV5-1 and TRBJ2-1; 7 nucleotides align to TRBD1. The clonotype originates from an adult who received the AZD1222 COVID-19 vaccine. The CDR3 DNA follows: TGCGCCAGCAGCTTGGACAGGGGCGATGAGCAGTTCTTC. Translation: CASSLDRGDEQFF.